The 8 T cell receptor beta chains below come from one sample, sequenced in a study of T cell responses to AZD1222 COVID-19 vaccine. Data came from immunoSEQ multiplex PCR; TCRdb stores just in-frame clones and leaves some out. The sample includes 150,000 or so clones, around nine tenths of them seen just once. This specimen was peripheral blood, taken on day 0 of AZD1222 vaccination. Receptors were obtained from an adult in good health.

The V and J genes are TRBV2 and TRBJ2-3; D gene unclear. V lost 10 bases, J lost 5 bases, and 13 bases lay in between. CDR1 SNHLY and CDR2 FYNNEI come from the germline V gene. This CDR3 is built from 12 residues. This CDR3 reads CATRVYLDTQYF. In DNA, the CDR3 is TGTGCCACCCGGGTATATTTAGATACGCAGTATTTT.

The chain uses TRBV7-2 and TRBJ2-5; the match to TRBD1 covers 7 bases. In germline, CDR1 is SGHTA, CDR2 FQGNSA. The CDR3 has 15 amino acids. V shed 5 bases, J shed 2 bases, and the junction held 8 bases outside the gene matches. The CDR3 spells CASSLPGRGQETQYF. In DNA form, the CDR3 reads TGTGCCAGCAGCCTACCGGGCAGGGGGCAAGAGACCCAGTACTTC.

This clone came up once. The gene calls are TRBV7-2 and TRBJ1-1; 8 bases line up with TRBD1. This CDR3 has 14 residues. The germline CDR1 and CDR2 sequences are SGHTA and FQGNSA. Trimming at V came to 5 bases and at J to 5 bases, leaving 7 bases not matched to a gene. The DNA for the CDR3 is TGTGCCAGCAGCGTCAGACAGGGGTCGACTGAAGCTTTCTTT. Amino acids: CASSVRQGSTEAFF.

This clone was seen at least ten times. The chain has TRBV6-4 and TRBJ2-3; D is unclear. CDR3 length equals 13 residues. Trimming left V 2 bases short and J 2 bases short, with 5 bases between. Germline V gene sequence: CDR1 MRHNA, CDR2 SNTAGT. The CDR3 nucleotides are TGTGCCAGCAGTGACGGGTTCACAGATACGCAGTATTTT. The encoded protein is CASSDGFTDTQYF.

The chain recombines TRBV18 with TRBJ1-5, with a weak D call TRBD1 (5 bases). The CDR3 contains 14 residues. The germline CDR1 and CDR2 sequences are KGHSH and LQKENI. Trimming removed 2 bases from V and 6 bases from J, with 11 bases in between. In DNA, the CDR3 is TGTGCCAGCTCACCAGGACCCGGGGGTCAGCCCCAGCATTTT. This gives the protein CASSPGPGGQPQHF.

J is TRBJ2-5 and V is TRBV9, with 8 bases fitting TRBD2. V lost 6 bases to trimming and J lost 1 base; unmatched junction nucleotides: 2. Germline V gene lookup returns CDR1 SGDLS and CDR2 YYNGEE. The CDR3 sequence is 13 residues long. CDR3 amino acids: CASNLAGQETQYF. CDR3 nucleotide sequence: TGTGCCAGCAACCTAGCGGGCCAAGAGACCCAGTACTTC.

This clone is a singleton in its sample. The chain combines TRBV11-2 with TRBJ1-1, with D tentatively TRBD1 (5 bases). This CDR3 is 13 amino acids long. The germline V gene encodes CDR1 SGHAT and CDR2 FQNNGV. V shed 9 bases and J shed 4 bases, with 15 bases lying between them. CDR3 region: CASCQGQTTEAFF. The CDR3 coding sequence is TGTGCCAGTTGTCAGGGCCAGACCACTGAAGCTTTCTTT.

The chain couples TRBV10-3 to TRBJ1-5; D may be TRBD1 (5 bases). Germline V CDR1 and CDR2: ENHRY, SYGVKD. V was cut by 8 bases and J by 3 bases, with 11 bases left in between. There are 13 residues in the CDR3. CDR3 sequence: CAIQGGVNQPQHF. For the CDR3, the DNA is TGTGCCATCCAGGGCGGGGTCAATCAGCCCCAGCATTTT.